This T cell receptor (beta chain) emerged from a study of T-cell memory formation after mild COVID-19. Study observations and caveats: Later expanders leaned CD4+, whereas day 15 to 85 contracting clones were balanced CD4/CD8. Cross-reactive memory apparently joined, as some responding clones appeared in pre-infection memory.

Per germline, CDR1 SGHTA and CDR2 FQGNSA. The CDR3 length is 14 residues. With 1 base removed from V and 2 bases from J, the gap between germline ends came to 9 bases. About this clonotype itself: Its antigen is as yet unknown.

Using its own MiXCR run on the 5' RACE reads, TCRdb lists one record per CDR3 protein. The data hold around 310,000 distinct CDR3 sequences, with roughly an eighth observed a single time. This clonotype was obtained from a young man who had mild COVID-19 (a few samples of this study predate the infection). Cell type and time point are not known. The rearrangement joins TRBV7-2 to TRBJ2-7; no firm D call. The sample was PBMCs or a T cell subset sorted from them (not recorded which). CDR3 bases: TGTGCCAGCAGCTTAGACACAGCCACCTACGAGCAGTACTTC. This encodes CASSLDTATYEQYF.